The 3 T cell receptor beta chains given below trace back to one sample, sequenced in a study of cytomegalovirus exposure and HLA in healthy donors. The primer mix had 60 Vbeta and 13 Jbeta primers. The assay was immunoSEQ multiplex PCR, and TCRdb's table has in-frame clones only and misses some. The sample holds around 150,000 clones, approximately 86% seen once. Source material: PBMCs. All receptors derive from a woman aged 40 to 49 in good health and CMV-seronegative.

The chain uses TRBV7-9 and TRBJ2-2; 10 nucleotides align to TRBD2. This CDR3 comprises 17 residues. Germline CDR1 and CDR2: SEHNR and FQNEAQ (reference sequence). V lost 5 bases and J lost 4; bases outside the gene matches: 10. Here the CDR3 reads CASSLLAGAGFTGELFF. CDR3 sequence (DNA): TGTGCCAGCAGCCTTCTAGCGGGAGCAGGGTTCACCGGGGAGCTGTTTTTT.

The genes are TRBV6-5 and TRBJ2-7; no clear D. Germline CDR1 MNHEY, CDR2 SVGAGI. This CDR3 is built from 12 residues. V was pared by 4 bases and J by 3 bases, with 7 bases between. The CDR3 DNA is TGTGCCAGCAGTTCCCTTAACTACGAGCAGTACTTC. It translates to CASSSLNYEQYF.

V usage is TRBV18 and J usage is TRBJ1-4; D perhaps matches TRBD1 (6 bases). V was trimmed by 3 bases and J by 7 bases, leaving 12 bases between them. Germline CDR1 and CDR2: KGHSH and LQKENI. The CDR3 covers 14 residues. The CDR3 bases are TGTGCCAGCTCACCTCCAGGGGACGCTGAAAAACTGTTTTTT. It translates to CASSPPGDAEKLFF.